The 28 T cell receptor beta chains reported below all come from one sample, sequenced in a study of cytomegalovirus exposure and HLA in healthy donors. The PCR employed 60 Vbeta primers together with 13 Jbeta primers. Clones were read by immunoSEQ multiplex PCR, and TCRdb kept only the in-frame ones, dropping some. Counted here are some 200,000 clones, about two thirds occurring once; the ten biggest clones make up about 3%. The sample comprised PBMCs. These receptors all come from a man in his forties in good health and CMV-seropositive.

This clone has only one observation. V gene TRBV7-2 combines with J gene TRBJ2-3, with TRBD1 as a possible D gene (6 bases). The germline V and J ends were trimmed by 5 bases and 0 bases, with 12 bases remaining between them. Germline CDR1 reads SGHTA; CDR2 reads FQGNSA. The CDR3 consists of 15 residues. The CDR3 DNA reads as TGTGCCAGCAGCACAGGGACACCTAGCACAGATACGCAGTATTTT. Its protein product is CASSTGTPSTDTQYF. The full variable domain, its missing parts supplied by reference TRBV7-2 and TRBJ2-3, is GAGVSQSPSNKVTEKGKDVELRCDPISGHTALYWYRQSLGQGLEFLIYFQGNSAPDKSGLPSDRFSAERTGGSVSTLTIQRTQQEDSAVYLCASSTGTPSTDTQYFGPGTRLTVL.

This chain uses TRBV27 with TRBJ1-4; D remains unclear. The V end lost 5 bases, the J end lost 0 bases, and 4 bases lay between the germline ends. The CDR3 loop spans 13 amino acids. Germline V gene lookup returns CDR1 MNHEY and CDR2 SMNVEV (reference sequence). CDR3 amino acids: CASSPTTNEKLFF. The CDR3 nucleotides read TGTGCCAGCAGTCCTACAACTAATGAAAAACTGTTTTTT.

This clone came up a few times. DNA of the CDR3: TGTGCCATCAGTGCAGGGACAGGGGGCGAGGGTTCACCCCTCCACTTT. Its protein is CAISAGTGGEGSPLHF. J is TRBJ1-6 and V is TRBV10-3; 12 bases fit TRBD1. V lost 4 bases and J lost 9; bases outside the gene matches: 7. Germline-derived CDR1 and CDR2 are ENHRY and SYGVKD. There are 16 residues in the CDR3.

This CDR3 reads CASSPPDTGYSPLHF. The CDR3 nucleotides are TGTGCCAGCAGTCCCCCCGATACAGGGTATTCACCCCTCCACTTT. This chain joins TRBV28 and TRBJ1-6; tentatively, D is TRBD1 (6 bases). Germline-derived CDR1 and CDR2 are MDHEN and SYDVKM. This CDR3 region has 15 residues. V was clipped by 5 bases and J by 8 bases, with 16 bases between them. Together with reference TRBV28 and TRBJ1-6, the CDR3 gives the full variable domain: DVKVTQSSRYLVKRTGEKVFLECVQDMDHENMFWYRQDPGLGLRLIYFSYDVKMKEKGDIPEGYSVSREKKERFSLILESASTNQTSMYLCASSPPDTGYSPLHFGNGTRLTVT.

The chain is built from TRBV5-1 and TRBJ1-1, with TRBD1 as a possible D gene (6 bases). The length of the CDR3 is 15 residues. The germline gives CDR1 SGHRS, CDR2 YFSETQ. The V and J ends lost 3 bases and 3 bases respectively, with 15 bases between them. The CDR3 protein is CASSSLGGRDTEAFF. The CDR3 DNA reads TGCGCCAGCAGCTCGTTGGGGGGGCGCGACACTGAAGCTTTCTTT. The full variable domain, with the rest looked up from reference TRBV5-1 and TRBJ1-1, is KAGVTQTPRYLIKTRGQQVTLSCSPISGHRSVSWYQQTPGQGLQFLFEYFSETQRNKGNFPGRFSGRQFSNSRSEMNVSTLELGDSALYLCASSSLGGRDTEAFFGQGTRLTVV.

The gene calls are TRBV4-1 and TRBJ1-5; no clear D gene. CDR1 and CDR2 (germline): MGHRA, YSYEKL. The CDR3 covers 13 residues. With 4 bases removed from V and 6 bases from J, the gap between germline ends came to 10 bases. The CDR3 loop reads CASSPQAVQPQHF. CDR3 DNA sequence: TGCGCCAGCAGCCCACAAGCGGTTCAGCCCCAGCATTTT.

This sequence joins TRBV5-6 and TRBJ2-1; 11 bases align to TRBD1. The germline CDR1 and CDR2 sequences are SGHDT and YYEEEE. V lost 4 bases to trimming and J lost 8 bases; unmatched junction nucleotides: 11. CDR3 length equals 16 residues. The CDR3 here is CASSPWTGGTVDEQFF. CDR3 DNA: TGTGCCAGCAGCCCCTGGACAGGGGGCACAGTGGATGAGCAGTTCTTC.

The chain joins TRBV13 to TRBJ1-1; D call uncertain. Germline CDR1 PRHDT, CDR2 FYEKMQ (reference sequence). The CDR3 has 15 amino acids. V lost 5 bases to trimming and J lost 3 bases, with 16 bases between them. The chain's CDR3 is CASSLRGEGDTEAFF. CDR3 nucleotide sequence: TGTGCCAGCAGCCTCCGGGGAGAGGGCGACACTGAAGCTTTCTTT.

This clone was detected only a few times. This chain connects TRBV28 to TRBJ1-5, with unresolved D. Trimming took 2 bases from V and 2 from J, leaving 13 bases between them. The CDR3 is 16 residues long. Germline V gene data show CDR1 as MDHEN and CDR2 as SYDVKM. Here the CDR3 reads CASSLGGSFGNQPQHF. The DNA for the CDR3 is TGTGCCAGCAGTTTAGGAGGGTCGTTCGGCAATCAGCCCCAGCATTTT.

This chain uses TRBV4-1 with TRBJ2-7; 9 positions match TRBD1. From germline, CDR1 is MGHRA and CDR2 YSYEKL. The CDR3 extends over 13 amino acids. V was clipped by 4 bases and J by 6 bases; unmatched bases: 4. The CDR3 DNA is TGCGCCAGCAGCCCCCGGACAGGGGTCGAGCAGTACTTC. It translates to CASSPRTGVEQYF.

Concerning this clone itself: At one end the junction does not follow the germline gene, possibly because of a read error. This chain connects TRBV7-9 to TRBJ1-5; D is perhaps TRBD1 (5 bases). The CDR3 totals 12 residues. CDR1 and CDR2 (germline): SEHNR, FQNEAQ (reference sequence). The CDR3 sequence: CSSSLGEQPQHF. For the CDR3, the DNA is TGTTCCAGCAGCTTAGGGGAGCAGCCCCAGCATTTT.

CDR3 DNA sequence: TGTGCCAGCAGGCTAACAGGGGGGGAGACCCAGTACTTC. Residues: CASRLTGGETQYF. The chain links TRBV7-2 to TRBJ2-5; 8 bases match TRBD1. Germline-derived CDR1 and CDR2 are SGHTA and FQGNSA. The J segment lost 5 bases and the V segment lost 6 bases, leaving 5 bases of the junction unmatched. The CDR3 extends over 13 amino acids.

The chain recombines TRBV5-1 with TRBJ2-3; D might be TRBD1 (6 bases). The CDR3 spans 16 residues. The V end was cut by 0 bases, the J end by 2 bases, with 13 bases between. From germline, CDR1 is SGHRS and CDR2 YFSETQ. As DNA, the CDR3 is TGCGCCAGCAGCTTGGGGGGGACACTTATCACAGATACGCAGTATTTT. Its protein is CASSLGGTLITDTQYF.

This chain joins TRBV5-1 and TRBJ1-1; TRBD1 matches at 7 bases. This CDR3 has 13 amino acids. The V gene end was trimmed by 2 bases and the J gene end by 4 bases; junction bases not matched to a gene: 2. Per the germline V gene, CDR1 is SGHRS and CDR2 is YFSETQ. This chain's CDR3 is CASSLGQVTEAFF. Here the CDR3 DNA reads TGCGCCAGCAGCTTAGGACAGGTCACTGAAGCTTTCTTT.

The chain couples TRBV10-1 to TRBJ1-1, with D maybe TRBD1 (5 bases). CDR1 WNHNN and CDR2 SYGVQD come from the germline V gene (reference sequence). V shed 6 bases and J shed 8 bases, with 13 bases lying between them. The CDR3 spans 12 residues. The CDR3 reads CASRVGGEEAFF. CDR3 nucleotide sequence: TGCGCCAGCAGAGTCGGGGGGGAGGAAGCTTTCTTT.

This clone was detected only a few times. The chain is built from TRBV27 and TRBJ2-7; D is possibly TRBD2 (5 bases). CDR1 is MNHEY and CDR2 is SMNVEV in the germline V gene (reference sequence). CDR3 length: 13 amino acids. The V and J ends lost 7 bases and 4 bases respectively, with 14 bases between them. CDR3 in amino acids: CASISSTGYEQYF. The CDR3 DNA reads TGTGCCAGCATTAGCAGTACGGGATACGAGCAGTACTTC.

The V and J genes are TRBV2 and TRBJ1-5; 8 bases map to TRBD1. Trimming took 4 bases from V and 7 from J; bases not matched to a gene: 6. CDR3 size: 14 residues. Looked up from germline, CDR1 is SNHLY and CDR2 is FYNNEI. The CDR3 loop is CASSVQGAGQPQHF. The CDR3 DNA sequence: TGTGCCAGCAGTGTTCAGGGGGCAGGACAGCCCCAGCATTTT.

V usage is TRBV19 and J usage is TRBJ1-5; D is unresolved. This CDR3 is built from 15 residues. Trimming stripped 3 bases from V and 8 bases from J, with 17 bases between. The germline V gene encodes CDR1 LNHDA and CDR2 SQIVND (reference sequence). This CDR3 reads CASSISFQVAEPQHF. In DNA form, the CDR3 reads TGTGCCAGTAGTATTAGTTTCCAGGTGGCTGAGCCCCAGCATTTT.

The rearrangement links TRBV6-6 to TRBJ2-7; possible D gene TRBD2, 5 bases. V was cut by 4 bases and J by 0 bases, with 16 bases left in between. Germline V gene data show CDR1 as MNHNY and CDR2 as SVGAGI (reference sequence). CDR3 length: 16 amino acids. CDR3 sequence reads: CASSSTQSGSSYEQYF. The DNA of the CDR3 is TGTGCCAGCAGTTCCACACAAAGCGGTAGCTCCTACGAGCAGTACTTC.

The gene calls are TRBV27 and TRBJ2-2; TRBD2 matches 7 bases. This CDR3 has 16 amino acids. Germline values: CDR1 MNHEY, CDR2 SMNVEV (reference sequence). J was trimmed by 1 base and V by 6 bases; bases with no gene match: 8. CDR3 sequence: CASSPEAGRNTGELFF. CDR3 coding DNA: TGTGCCAGCAGCCCAGAAGCGGGGAGGAACACCGGGGAGCTGTTTTTT.

Comment on this clone: Other nucleotide sequences from this sample produce the same CDR3. This chain joins TRBV2 and TRBJ2-7; 7 bases are a match to TRBD1. Looked up from germline, CDR1 is SNHLY and CDR2 is FYNNEI. V lost 6 bases, J lost 1 base, and 6 bases stayed unmatched. CDR3 length equals 14 residues. The DNA for the CDR3 is TGTGCCAGCAGAGCCGGGACAGTGTCCTACGAGCAGTACTTC. It translates to CASRAGTVSYEQYF.

This chain links TRBV7-9 with TRBJ1-1; a possible D gene is TRBD1 (6 bases). The CDR3 consists of 15 residues. CDR1 is SEHNR and CDR2 is FQNEAQ in the germline V gene (reference sequence). Trimming took off 5 bases at V and 5 bases at J, with 18 bases between the two ends. CDR3 region: CASSPLGSQGTEAFF. The CDR3, as DNA: TGTGCCAGCAGCCCTCTGGGGAGCCAGGGGACTGAAGCTTTCTTT.

With regard to this clone: One junction end disagrees with the germline gene, perhaps due to a read error. The CDR3 coding sequence is TGTGCCGGCAGTTACTCAGGGAGCTCCTACGAGCAGTACTTC. Protein product: CAGSYSGSSYEQYF. The chain joins TRBV6-5 to TRBJ2-7; the D call may be TRBD1 or TRBD2 (5 bases each). The germline V gene has CDR1 MNHEY and CDR2 SVGAGI. The CDR3 is 14 residues long.

The V call is TRBV10-1, the J call TRBJ2-7; 8 positions match TRBD1. CDR1 and CDR2 (germline): WNHNN, SYGVQD (reference sequence). This CDR3 spans 14 amino acids. Trimming at V came to 7 bases and at J to 2 bases, leaving 7 bases not matched to a gene. The CDR3 DNA follows: TGCGCCAGCAACCGACAGGGGATCCCCTACGAGCAGTACTTC. It codes for CASNRQGIPYEQYF.

This clone has only a few counts. V gene TRBV29-1 combines with J gene TRBJ1-1; TRBD1 agrees at 8 bases. V shed 8 bases and J 4 bases; nucleotides not matched to a gene: 9. The length of the CDR3 is 13 residues. Germline CDR1 reads SQVTM; CDR2 reads ANQGSEA. Here the CDR3 reads CSIPRGLGTEAFF. The CDR3 DNA is TGCAGCATTCCCAGGGGGCTCGGCACTGAAGCTTTCTTT.

The J gene is TRBJ2-2, the V gene TRBV27, with TRBD1 identical over 11 bases. The V and J ends lost 6 bases and 6 bases, in that order; junction bases with no gene match: 9. CDR1 is MNHEY, CDR2 SMNVEV, per germline (reference sequence). The CDR3 spans 16 residues. The CDR3 DNA follows: TGTGCCAGCAGCTTCGGACAGGGGGCGTTTGCCGGGGAGCTGTTTTTT. Its protein product is CASSFGQGAFAGELFF.

This clone came up once. The V gene is TRBV5-8, the J gene TRBJ2-5, with TRBD1 identical over 9 bases. The CDR3 loop spans 15 amino acids. In germline, CDR1 is SGHTS, CDR2 YDEGEE. V lost 4 bases to trimming and J lost 2 bases; unmatched junction nucleotides: 6. The CDR3 spells CASSPTGGLQETQYF. CDR3 sequence (DNA): TGTGCCAGCAGCCCCACAGGGGGCCTACAAGAGACCCAGTACTTC. Combining the CDR3 with reference TRBV5-8 and TRBJ2-5 gives the whole variable domain EAGVTQSPTHLIKTRGQQATLRCSPISGHTSVYWYQQALGLGLQFLLWYDEGEERNRGNFPPRFSGRQFPNYSSELNVNALELEDSALYLCASSPTGGLQETQYFGPGTRLLVL.

This chain connects TRBV5-8 to TRBJ1-1; tentatively, D is TRBD1 (6 bases). Trimming left V 4 bases short and J 4 bases short, with 26 bases between. The CDR3 sequence is 18 residues long. Germline values: CDR1 SGHTS, CDR2 YDEGEE. The CDR3 bases are TGTGCCAGCAGCCCCCGGCGCAACAGGGTTGGGATTATCACTGAAGCTTTCTTT. Translating it yields CASSPRRNRVGIITEAFF.